Following are 31 T cell receptor beta chains from one sample sequenced in a study of T cells expressing NK-cell markers. After re-calling the 5' RACE reads, TCRdb lists one entry per CDR3 protein, DNA absent. Its clone listing holds about 430,000 distinct CDR3 sequences. Sample: blood T cells: a sorted CD56 or NKG2C T cell subset, CD4+ or CD8+ T cells, or bulk PBMC T cells (not recorded which). These receptors all come from a woman between 50 and 59 years old in good health.

The V and J genes are TRBV20-1 and TRBJ2-1; the D call from TCRdb, TRBD1, cannot be confirmed without DNA. This CDR3 contains 12 residues. CDR1 is DFQATT and CDR2 is SNEGSKA in the germline V gene (reference sequence). The CDR3 here is CSARDLGGEQFF.

The chain joins TRBV10-3 to TRBJ2-6; lacking DNA, the TRBD1 call made by TCRdb goes unchecked. This CDR3 has 15 residues. CDR1 is ENHRY and CDR2 is SYGVKD in the germline V gene. The CDR3 is CAILSDKPGANVLTF.

The rearrangement uses TRBV15 and TRBJ2-1. The germline V gene encodes CDR1 LNHNV and CDR2 YYDKDF (reference sequence). CDR3 length: 12 residues. The CDR3: CATSRDDSEQFF.

This chain uses TRBV12-3 or TRBV12-4 with TRBJ2-1; TCRdb's D call of TRBD2 is untestable without DNA. The CDR3 extends over 13 amino acids. The CDR3 spells CATWTSDTNEQFF.

The rearrangement uses TRBV4-1 and TRBJ1-1; the D call of TRBD1 rests on TCRdb alone, since no DNA is present to check it. The CDR3 is 16 residues long. CDR1 and CDR2 (germline): MGHRA, YSYEKL. The CDR3 here is CASSQGPGGRNTEAFF.

V is TRBV5-5 and J is TRBJ2-1; TCRdb's D gene call, TRBD2, goes unchecked for lack of DNA. This CDR3 is built from 17 residues. Germline CDR1 is SGHKS and CDR2 is YYEKEE (reference sequence). The chain's CDR3 is CASRYLGILAGANEQFF.

V is TRBV7-8 and J is TRBJ2-2. CDR1 SGHVS and CDR2 FQNEAQ come from the germline V gene. The CDR3 has 15 amino acids. CDR3 protein: CASSLARGTSGELFF.

V usage is TRBV12-3 or TRBV12-4 and J usage is TRBJ2-5; no DNA is available, so the TRBD1 call from TCRdb remains unchecked. The CDR3 is 14 residues long. CDR3 sequence: CASSGTAGGETQYF.

This chain connects TRBV12-3 or TRBV12-4 to TRBJ2-3; TCRdb's D call, TRBD1, is unchecked because there is no DNA. This CDR3 contains 15 residues. The CDR3 region is CASSQHKGGTDTQYF.

The chain uses TRBV27 and TRBJ1-3; the TCRdb D gene call, TRBD1, has no DNA to confirm it. CDR1 and CDR2 from the germline V gene are MNHEY and SMNVEV (reference sequence). The length of the CDR3 is 14 residues. CDR3 amino acids: CASSLTGPGNTIYF.

The rearrangement links TRBV7-9 to TRBJ2-2; TCRdb's assignment of TRBD1 cannot be checked, as there is no DNA. This CDR3 contains 15 residues. Germline lookup yields CDR1 SEHNR and CDR2 FQNEAQ (reference sequence). The CDR3 loop reads CASRSWTGNTGELFF.

This chain joins TRBV5-1 and TRBJ2-4; the TRBD1 assignment by TCRdb is unverifiable without DNA. Germline values: CDR1 SGHRS, CDR2 YFSETQ. The CDR3 is 17 residues long. This chain's CDR3 is CASSWGVGAIAKNIQYF.

V usage is TRBV2 and J usage is TRBJ2-4; TCRdb's D call, TRBD2, is unchecked because there is no DNA. This CDR3 spans 15 amino acids. Germline assignment: CDR1 SNHLY and CDR2 FYNNEI. The CDR3 is CASSGSGLDKNIQYF.

V is TRBV10-3 and J is TRBJ2-1. This CDR3 spans 15 amino acids. Germline CDR1 and CDR2: ENHRY and SYGVKD. The CDR3 here is CAISELAGLYNEQFF.

The chain couples TRBV6-5 to TRBJ1-3; as DNA is missing, the TRBD1 call by TCRdb cannot be tested. Germline CDR1 MNHEY, CDR2 SVGAGI. The CDR3 runs 18 residues. The CDR3 reads CASSSEPGGVRVGNTIYF.

The V and J genes are TRBV12-3 or TRBV12-4 and TRBJ1-5. The CDR3 covers 17 residues. The CDR3 here is CASSLGSGRGPNQPQHF.

V and J are TRBV3-1 and TRBJ1-1. Germline CDR1 reads LGHDT; CDR2 reads YNNKEL (reference sequence). The CDR3 contains 13 residues. This CDR3 reads CASSSDGGPEAFF.

CDR3 amino acids: CASRAENTQYF. The rearrangement links TRBV12-3 or TRBV12-4 to TRBJ2-3. This CDR3 has 11 amino acids.

The V gene is TRBV29-1, the J gene TRBJ1-2. CDR3 length: 15 residues. In germline, CDR1 is SQVTM, CDR2 ANQGSEA. The CDR3 region is CSVEAGLNLNYGYTF.

The chain has TRBV19 and TRBJ2-1. Germline assignment: CDR1 LNHDA and CDR2 SQIVND (reference sequence). The length of the CDR3 is 12 residues. This CDR3 reads CASSTLGHEQFF.

This chain links TRBV12-3 or TRBV12-4 with TRBJ2-7; lacking DNA, the TRBD2 call made by TCRdb goes unchecked. This CDR3 is built from 15 residues. The CDR3 protein is CASSFRGLTTYEQYF.

Here the CDR3 reads CASTLGTGGGGYTF. V is TRBV2 and J is TRBJ1-2; TCRdb indicates TRBD1, and absent DNA this call remains unverified. The CDR3 contains 14 residues. The germline gives CDR1 SNHLY, CDR2 FYNNEI.

The rearrangement links TRBV7-6 to TRBJ2-7; the TRBD1 assignment by TCRdb is unverifiable without DNA. Germline CDR1 reads SGHVS; CDR2 reads FNYEAQ. The CDR3 consists of 17 residues. CDR3: CASSPFGGDPPVGEQYF.

The J gene is TRBJ1-1, the V gene TRBV4-1. CDR3 size: 16 residues. Per the germline V gene, CDR1 is MGHRA and CDR2 is YSYEKL. CDR3 amino acids: CASSQARTGLNTEAFF.

This chain connects TRBV7-9 to TRBJ2-7; TCRdb designates TRBD1, a call that cannot be tested without DNA. The V gene's germline CDR1 is SEHNR and CDR2 FQNEAQ (reference sequence). The CDR3 has 15 amino acids. The CDR3 protein is CASSYSDRSPYEQYF.

V gene TRBV7-9 combines with J gene TRBJ2-3. The CDR3 is 16 residues long. Germline CDR1 is SEHNR and CDR2 is FQNEAQ (reference sequence). The CDR3 reads CASSFVAVTSTDTQYF.

This chain links TRBV6-1 with TRBJ1-5; TCRdb's D gene call, TRBD1, goes unchecked for lack of DNA. This CDR3 is built from 14 residues. Germline CDR1 reads MNHNS; CDR2 reads SASEGT. CDR3 sequence reads: CASSVQGVTQPQHF.

The gene calls are TRBV6-5 and TRBJ2-2; TCRdb proposes TRBD1, but this gene call is untestable without DNA. Germline CDR1 and CDR2: MNHEY and SVGAGI. The CDR3 is 18 amino acids. CDR3 amino acids: CAIGGVRAAGRSTGELFF.

This chain connects TRBV7-6 to TRBJ1-1. The germline CDR1 and CDR2 sequences are SGHVS and FNYEAQ. This CDR3 spans 12 amino acids. The chain's CDR3 is CASSPQGGEAFF.

The chain recombines TRBV18 with TRBJ1-3. The length of the CDR3 is 15 residues. Germline CDR1 is KGHSH and CDR2 is LQKENI. The CDR3 sequence is CASSPRAATGNTIYF.

V gene TRBV30 combines with J gene TRBJ1-5; TCRdb's D call of TRBD1 is untestable without DNA. The germline V gene encodes CDR1 GTSNPN and CDR2 SVGIG (reference sequence). CDR3 length equals 15 residues. CDR3 in amino acids: CAWSVGQGKGQPQHF.